These 6 T cell receptor beta chains came from one sample sequenced in a study of immune evolution from preneoplasia to lung adenocarcinoma. Sequenced by immunoSEQ multiplex PCR; TCRdb stores in-frame clones only, minus some. The sample lists several thousand clones; approximately 85% were seen once. Sequencing used FFPE invasive lung adenocarcinoma tissue. All receptors derive from a person aged 45-60 years with lung adenocarcinoma.

In its sample, this clone was seen a few times. V usage is TRBV5-5 and J usage is TRBJ1-4; D not resolved. Per the germline V gene, CDR1 is SGHKS and CDR2 is YYEKEE (reference sequence). The CDR3 is made up of 15 amino acids. Trimming took off 6 bases at V and 0 bases at J, with 12 bases between the two ends. The DNA of the CDR3 is TGTGCCAGCACAAATAATCCAGCAACTAATGAAAAACTGTTTTTT. Translating it yields CASTNNPATNEKLFF. The complete variable domain, with remaining parts taken from reference TRBV5-5 and TRBJ1-4, reads DAGVTQSPTHLIKTRGQQVTLRCSPISGHKSVSWYQQVLGQGPQFIFQYYEKEERGRGNFPDRFSARQFPNYSSELNVNALLLGDSALYLCASTNNPATNEKLFFGSGTQLSVL.

This rearrangement joins TRBV28 to TRBJ1-2; 7 nucleotides match TRBD1. The junction had 10 bases not matched to a gene; V was cut back by 5 bases and J by 4 bases. Germline CDR1 MDHEN, CDR2 SYDVKM. The CDR3 runs 15 residues. DNA for the CDR3: TGTGCCAGCAGTACTCCGGACCGGGACAGCTATGGCTACACCTTC. It is translated as CASSTPDRDSYGYTF.

This chain connects TRBV29-1 to TRBJ2-2; 8 bases are shared with TRBD1. This CDR3 region has 16 residues. Looked up from germline, CDR1 is SQVTM and CDR2 is ANQGSEA. With V trimmed by 5 bases and J by 2 bases, 10 bases remained unmatched. The CDR3 bases are TGCAGCGTTACTCAGGGGGCTATAGTTAACACCGGGGAGCTGTTTTTT. Translated: CSVTQGAIVNTGELFF.

This chain joins TRBV7-2 and TRBJ2-3, with a possible D match to TRBD2 (7 bases). Germline V gene sequence: CDR1 SGHTA, CDR2 FQGNSA. The germline V and J ends were trimmed by 2 bases and 4 bases, with 19 bases remaining between them. The length of the CDR3 is 17 residues. The CDR3 DNA is TGTGCCAGCAGCTTACGCCCGGGGGGCTCGAATGCAGATACGCAGTATTTT. Translation gives CASSLRPGGSNADTQYF.

The chain couples TRBV29-1 to TRBJ2-6; D is uncertain. The CDR3 contains 16 residues. V lost 3 bases and J 0 bases, leaving 12 bases between the germline ends. Germline assignment: CDR1 SQVTM and CDR2 ANQGSEA. CDR3 protein: CSVETGLVSGANVLTF. CDR3 bases: TGCAGCGTTGAGACGGGTTTGGTCTCTGGGGCCAACGTCCTGACTTTC.

The V and J genes are TRBV5-1 and TRBJ2-7; D gene unclear. The CDR3 has 15 residues. Between the trimmed V and J ends, which lost 0 bases and 1 base, there was a span of 11 bases. The germline V gene has CDR1 SGHRS and CDR2 YFSETQ. The CDR3 loop reads CASSLASGFSYEQYF. CDR3 DNA sequence: TGCGCCAGCAGCTTGGCGTCAGGTTTTTCCTACGAGCAGTACTTC.